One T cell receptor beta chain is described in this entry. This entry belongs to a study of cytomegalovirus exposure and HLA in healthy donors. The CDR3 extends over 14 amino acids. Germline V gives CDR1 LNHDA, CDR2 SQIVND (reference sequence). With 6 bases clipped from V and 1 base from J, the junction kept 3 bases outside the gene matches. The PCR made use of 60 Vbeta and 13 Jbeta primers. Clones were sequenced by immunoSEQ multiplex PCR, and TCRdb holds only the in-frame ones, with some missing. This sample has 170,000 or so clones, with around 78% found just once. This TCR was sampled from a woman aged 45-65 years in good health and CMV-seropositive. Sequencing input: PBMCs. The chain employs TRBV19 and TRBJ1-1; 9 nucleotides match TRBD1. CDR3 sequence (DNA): TGTGCCAGTAGGAGGGACAGGGAGAACACTGAAGCTTTCTTT. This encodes CASRRDRENTEAFF.